Listed below are T cell receptor beta chains from one sample, sequenced in a study of spatial heterogeneity in lung cancer. MiXCR, run by TCRdb on the 5' RACE reads, gives a single entry per CDR3 protein. The table has roughly 54,000 distinct CDR3 sequences, less than 8.5% seen once. The input for sequencing was PBMCs, taken at surgery. These receptors all stem from a female donor with early-stage non-small cell lung cancer. CDR3s include the opening cysteine and the closing phenylalanine or tryptophan. The D gene is left open where the match is weak. A row's size may be missing; if present it is once, few, many or a size class.

-	TRBJ2-5	16	TRBV7-2	TRBD2	CASSLDLRGGLETQYF	TGTGCCAGCAGCTTAGACTTGCGGGGGGGCCTTGAGACCCAGTACTTC
many	TRBJ2-3	16	TRBV19	TRBD2	CASSITSGGPWDTQYF	TGTGCCAGTAGTATAACTAGCGGGGGCCCCTGGGATACGCAGTATTTT
many	TRBJ2-3	19	TRBV28	TRBD1	CASSFRPVDRVWLSDTQYF	TGTGCCAGCAGTTTCCGTCCCGTGGACAGGGTATGGTTGTCAGATACGCAGTATTTT
-	TRBJ1-2	14	TRBV20-1	-	CSARVNLKGWGHTF	TGCAGTGCTAGAGTGAACCTGAAGGGTTGGGGCCACACCTTC
few	TRBJ1-3	13	TRBV28	-	CASGSGQRNTIYF	TGTGCCAGCGGGTCCGGACAGCGAAACACCATATATTTT
-	TRBJ2-3	14	TRBV15	-	CATSPWVPTDTQYF	TGTGCCACCAGCCCTTGGGTACCCACAGATACGCAGTATTTT
many	TRBJ2-3	16	TRBV20-1	TRBD2	CSARTYLAGEGDTQYF	TGCAGTGCTAGAACATATCTAGCGGGGGAGGGCGATACGCAGTATTTT
many	TRBJ2-7	15	TRBV7-2	-	CASSPESQATYEQYF	TGTGCCAGCAGTCCGGAGTCACAGGCGACCTACGAGCAGTACTTC
few	TRBJ2-6	13	TRBV12-3/TRBV12-4	-	CASSYSGANVLTF	TGTGCCAGCAGTTACTCTGGGGCCAACGTCCTGACTTTC
-	TRBJ1-2	15	TRBV20-1	-	CSFPILTGANYGFTF	TGCAGCTTTCCCATTCTTACAGGAGCTAACTATGGCTTCACCTTC
few	TRBJ2-3	17	TRBV12-3/TRBV12-4	TRBD1	CASSLALGTGDTDTQYF	TGTGCCAGCAGTTTAGCGCTGGGGACAGGGGACACAGATACGCAGTATTTT
-	TRBJ1-3	16	TRBV7-2	-	CASSLDRALTGNTIYF	TGTGCCAGCAGCTTAGACAGGGCTTTAACTGGAAACACCATATATTTT
-	TRBJ1-1	15	TRBV12-3/TRBV12-4	-	CASSPTGQLNTEAFF	TGTGCCAGCAGCCCAACTGGACAGCTGAACACTGAAGCTTTCTTT
many	TRBJ1-2	14	TRBV5-1	TRBD1	CASSFPGQGYGYTF	TGCGCCAGCAGCTTTCCGGGACAGGGCTACGGCTACACCTTC
few	TRBJ2-7	13	TRBV6-5	TRBD1	CASSKDRGYEQYF	TGTGCCAGCAGTAAGGACAGGGGTTACGAGCAGTACTTC
-	TRBJ2-6	15	TRBV15	-	CATSRVASGANVLTF	TGTGCCACCAGCAGAGTAGCTTCTGGGGCCAACGTCCTGACTTTC
many	TRBJ2-7	11	TRBV6-2/TRBV6-3	-	CASSRDYEQYF	TGTGCCAGCAGTCGGGATTACGAGCAGTACTTC
many	TRBJ2-7	16	TRBV7-9	TRBD2	CASSWSGGASVNEQYF	TGTGCCAGCAGCTGGAGCGGGGGGGCCTCTGTCAACGAGCAGTACTTC
-	TRBJ1-1	14	TRBV15	-	CATSRGLRKTEAFF	TGTGCCACCAGCAGAGGGTTGCGGAAAACTGAAGCTTTCTTT
many	TRBJ2-3	15	TRBV3-1	TRBD2	CASSQTGTSPDTQYF	TGTGCCAGCAGCCAAACAGGGACTAGCCCAGATACGCAGTATTTT
many	TRBJ2-3	14	TRBV7-2	TRBD1	CASSWRTGEDTQYF	TGTGCCAGCAGCTGGAGGACAGGGGAAGATACGCAGTATTTT
few	TRBJ2-1	15	TRBV11-1	-	CASSLVSGFASEQFF	TGTGCCAGCAGCTTGGTATCAGGGTTTGCTAGCGAGCAGTTCTTC
many	TRBJ1-2	14	TRBV7-9	-	CASSNRDGNDGYTF	TGTGCCAGCAGCAACCGGGACGGCAACGATGGCTACACCTTC
many	TRBJ2-6	19	TRBV24-1	-	CATSDPTETDRSGANVLTF	TGTGCCACCAGTGATCCAACAGAAACGGACAGATCTGGGGCCAACGTCCTGACTTTC
many	TRBJ1-2	13	TRBV6-4	TRBD1	CASSVSQGAGYTF	TGTGCCAGCAGTGTTAGCCAGGGGGCCGGCTACACCTTC
many	TRBJ2-5	15	TRBV12-3/TRBV12-4	TRBD2	CASTPGTSFRETQYF	TGTGCCAGCACCCCCGGGACTAGTTTCAGAGAGACCCAGTACTTC
many	TRBJ2-7	14	TRBV7-6	TRBD1	CASSRATGLVEQYF	TGTGCCAGCAGCCGAGCGACAGGGTTGGTCGAGCAGTACTTC
many	TRBJ1-1	11	TRBV24-1	-	CATYRRREAFF	TGTGCCACCTACAGACGGCGGGAAGCTTTCTTT
many	TRBJ2-7	15	TRBV7-2	-	CASRRLQGSSYEQYF	TGTGCCAGCAGACGTCTACAGGGTTCGAGCTACGAGCAGTACTTC
few	TRBJ1-5	18	TRBV7-9	-	CASSLASSANLGNQPQHF	TGTGCCAGCAGCTTAGCCTCGTCGGCGAACCTTGGCAATCAGCCCCAGCATTTT
many	TRBJ2-2	14	TRBV12-3/TRBV12-4	TRBD2	CASSLAGGAGELFF	TGTGCCAGCAGCCTAGCGGGGGGGGCCGGGGAGCTGTTTTTT
-	TRBJ2-7	13	TRBV6-2/TRBV6-3	-	CASRQDPRGEQYF	TGTGCCAGCAGACAGGATCCTAGGGGCGAGCAGTACTTC
-	TRBJ2-3	15	TRBV27	TRBD1	CASSDRGASTDTQYF	TGTGCCAGCAGCGACAGGGGAGCGAGCACAGATACGCAGTATTTT
many	TRBJ2-1	15	TRBV10-3	-	CAISTSDGAYNEQFF	TGTGCCATCAGCACTAGTGATGGCGCCTACAATGAGCAGTTCTTC
few	TRBJ1-3	14	TRBV7-2	-	CASSLRETGNTIYF	TGTGCCAGCAGCTTAAGGGAAACTGGAAACACCATATATTTT
-	TRBJ2-3	16	TRBV7-2	TRBD2	CASSYASGGALDTQYF	TGTGCCAGCAGCTACGCTAGCGGGGGGGCCTTAGATACGCAGTATTTT
-	TRBJ2-3	15	TRBV5-6	-	CASSLGPPPSDTQYF	TGTGCCAGCAGCTTGGGACCCCCTCCTTCGGATACGCAGTATTTT
many	TRBJ1-4	14	TRBV7-6	-	CASSLQGSGEKLFF	TGTGCCAGCAGCCTCCAGGGGAGTGGTGAAAAACTGTTTTTT
many	TRBJ2-7	13	TRBV27	TRBD1	CASSVTGVNEQYF	TGTGCCAGCAGTGTTACAGGGGTTAACGAGCAGTACTTC
-	TRBJ2-5	18	TRBV6-2/TRBV6-3	TRBD1	CASRTAYQDRGYQETQYF	TGTGCCAGCAGGACCGCCTACCAAGACAGGGGATACCAAGAGACCCAGTACTTC
few	TRBJ1-1	14	TRBV7-2	-	CASSLASTNTEAFF	TGTGCCAGCAGCTTAGCCAGCACAAACACTGAAGCTTTCTTT
-	TRBJ2-5	14	TRBV12-3/TRBV12-4	-	CASSPSDPQETQYF	TGTGCCAGCAGTCCATCGGACCCTCAAGAGACCCAGTACTTC
-	TRBJ1-1	13	TRBV7-9	-	CASSNGGYTEAFF	TGTGCCAGCAGTAACGGGGGGTACACTGAAGCTTTCTTT
many	TRBJ2-6	19	TRBV6-2/TRBV6-3	-	CASSYSGWAGNSGANVLTF	TGTGCCAGCAGTTACTCGGGTTGGGCAGGCAACTCTGGGGCCAACGTCCTGACTTTC
-	TRBJ1-2	19	TRBV6-4	-	CASSDSLTAPGQSNYGYTF	TGTGCCAGCAGTGATTCTCTAACGGCCCCTGGACAGTCGAACTATGGCTACACCTTC
few	TRBJ2-5	13	TRBV6-5	TRBD2	CASSPTSEETQYF	TGTGCCAGCAGCCCGACTAGCGAGGAGACCCAGTACTTC
few	TRBJ1-2	16	TRBV14	-	CASSQAGTPLVSGYTF	TGTGCCAGCAGCCAAGCCGGGACACCCCTAGTGAGCGGCTACACCTTC
many	TRBJ2-3	14	TRBV12-3/TRBV12-4	TRBD2	CASSQPSGGDTQYF	TGTGCCAGCAGTCAACCTAGCGGGGGGGATACGCAGTATTTT
many	TRBJ1-4	15	TRBV14	-	CASSSLLATNEKLFF	TGTGCCAGCAGCTCCCTACTTGCAACTAATGAAAAACTGTTTTTT